This TCR beta chain was profiled in a study of cytomegalovirus exposure and HLA in healthy donors. Points from the study as a whole: In a later analysis, a missense DCLRE1C variant was linked to TCR beta V- and J-gene trimming.

V lost 2 bases to trimming and J lost 6 bases, with 4 bases between them. The CDR3 covers 11 residues. CDR1 and CDR2 (germline): MDHEN, SYDVKM. 60 Vbeta and 13 Jbeta primers were used in PCR. Using immunoSEQ multiplex PCR, the repertoire was profiled, and TCRdb retains in-frame clones only, with some absent. The data hold 150,000 to 200,000 clones, with approximately 80% observed a single time. This clone has more than one count but fewer than ten. Its antigen remains unknown. V gene TRBV28 combines with J gene TRBJ2-5; D not certain. Input material: PBMCs. This TCR derives from a woman aged 25 to 39 in good health and CMV-seronegative. The chain's CDR3 is CASSLAQTQYF. The CDR3 DNA sequence: TGTGCCAGCAGTTTAGCGCAGACCCAGTACTTC.